This T cell receptor beta chain was documented in a study of beta chain features in type 1 diabetes. This clone has only one observation. Its specificity is unknown. The study's findings and limits: cDNA-based sequencing might over-represent cells highly expressing TCR. When Type 1 diabetes patients were examined, their TCRB CDR3s proved moderately but significantly shorter in all four CD4+ subsets. Sampled from patients, naive, central memory and Treg TCRB repertoires appeared more similar than those sampled from healthy donors.

Reverse transcribing all isolated RNA meant expressed TCRB transcripts were sequenced. TCRdb's table, derived via immunoSEQ multiplex PCR, lists solely in-frame clones and lacks some. The repertoire holds some 330,000 clones, with approximately 12% as singletons. Sorted populations all exceeded 95% purity. The sequenced material came from naive CD4+ T cells from blood. The receptor's source is a woman between 18 and 29 years old with type 1 diabetes.

The CDR3 DNA follows: TGTGCCAGCAGCCGAGCGCCCGGGACAGGGTTCACCGGGGAGCTGTTTTTT. It specifies CASSRAPGTGFTGELFF. The chain carries TRBV5-6 and TRBJ2-2; 9 nucleotides line up with TRBD1. The CDR3 contains 17 residues. Germline CDR1 reads SGHDT; CDR2 reads YYEEEE. The V and J ends lost 4 bases and 4 bases, in that order; junction bases with no gene match: 11.